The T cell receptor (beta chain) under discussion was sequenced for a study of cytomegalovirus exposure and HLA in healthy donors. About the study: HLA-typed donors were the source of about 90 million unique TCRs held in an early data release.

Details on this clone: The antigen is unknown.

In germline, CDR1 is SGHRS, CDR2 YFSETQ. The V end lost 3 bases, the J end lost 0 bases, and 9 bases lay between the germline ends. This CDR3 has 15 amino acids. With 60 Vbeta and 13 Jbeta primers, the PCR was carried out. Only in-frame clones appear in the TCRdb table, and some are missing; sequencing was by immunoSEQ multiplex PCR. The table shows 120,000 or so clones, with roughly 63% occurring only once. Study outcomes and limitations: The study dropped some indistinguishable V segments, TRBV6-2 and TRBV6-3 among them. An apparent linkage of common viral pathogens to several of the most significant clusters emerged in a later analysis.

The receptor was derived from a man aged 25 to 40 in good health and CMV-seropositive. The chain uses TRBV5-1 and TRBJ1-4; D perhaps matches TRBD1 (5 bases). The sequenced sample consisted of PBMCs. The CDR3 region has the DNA TGCGCCAGCAGCTGGGGGACTTCAACTAATGAAAAACTGTTTTTT. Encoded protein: CASSWGTSTNEKLFF. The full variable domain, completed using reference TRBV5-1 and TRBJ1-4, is KAGVTQTPRYLIKTRGQQVTLSCSPISGHRSVSWYQQTPGQGLQFLFEYFSETQRNKGNFPGRFSGRQFSNSRSEMNVSTLELGDSALYLCASSWGTSTNEKLFFGSGTQLSVL.